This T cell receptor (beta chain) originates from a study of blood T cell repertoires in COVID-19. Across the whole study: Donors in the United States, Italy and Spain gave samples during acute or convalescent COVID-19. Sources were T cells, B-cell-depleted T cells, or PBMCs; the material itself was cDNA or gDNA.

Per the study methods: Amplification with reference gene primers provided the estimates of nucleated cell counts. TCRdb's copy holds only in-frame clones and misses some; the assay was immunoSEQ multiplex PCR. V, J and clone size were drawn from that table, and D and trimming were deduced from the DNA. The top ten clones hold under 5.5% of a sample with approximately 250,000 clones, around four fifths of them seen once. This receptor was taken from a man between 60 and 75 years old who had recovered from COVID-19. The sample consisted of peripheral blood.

The CDR3 DNA is TGTGCCAGCAGCTTAGCCTCGACAGGGGGGAGTGAAAAACTGTTTTTT. This encodes CASSLASTGGSEKLFF. The V gene is TRBV7-2, the J gene TRBJ1-4; 9 bases align to TRBD1. The CDR3 totals 16 residues. The germline CDR1 and CDR2 sequences are SGHTA and FQGNSA. V trimming: 0 bases; J trimming: 7 bases; junction bases outside the gene matches: 6.